This paragraph reports one TCR beta chain. The table came from immunoSEQ multiplex PCR; TCRdb's copy has only in-frame clones and leaves some out. The sample contains approximately 58,000 clones, 70% to 90% of which appear only once. The CDR3 length is 13 residues. The ends were cut back, 5 bases at V and 15 bases at J, with 20 bases in the middle. Germline assignment: CDR1 SGHTA and CDR2 FQGTGA. This sample was included in a study of control samples from healthy donors and cancer patients. The sample taken for sequencing was PBMCs. The J gene is TRBJ2-1, the V gene TRBV7-3, with D unclear. The clonotype originates from a woman aged 60-75 years with lung cancer. This CDR3 is CASSITRSDGWFF. As DNA, the CDR3 is TGTGCCAGCAGCATCACCCGGTCGGACGGGTGGTTCTTC.